The T cell receptor (beta chain) under discussion was sequenced for a study of T cell responses to AZD1222 COVID-19 vaccine (dated by TCRdb to the early 2020s). At the level of the whole study: TCR sequencing covered 230 or so trial participants: 200 to 220 given two doses of AZD1222 and 26 given two doses of MenACWY control vaccine. Trial participants were enrolled by age into 18-55, 56-69 and 70-plus year subgroups, with 148, 28 and 57 TCR-sequenced participants respectively. What the research found in general, with its limitations: Conclusions about previously exposed vaccinees are limited because only six or seven AZD1222 recipients were SARS-CoV-2 seropositive at baseline. The whole spike protein was spanned by vaccine-associated CD4 TCRs, and dominant responses were seen in regions 160-218 and 743-854. Because no day 14 peak-response samples were available, repertoires were characterized only after the peak T cell response. In the small 56-69-year group, the increase in depth fell short of significance, most likely because of low power. Participants were mostly white British and included more females than males, and it was suggested by the authors that clonal diversity may have been underestimated. After two AZD1222 doses, spike-specific TCR breadth and depth were significantly higher than at day 0 and than in MenACWY recipients. Reportedly, almost half of the unique spike-specific TCRs recognized epitopes lying outside the regions that are mutated in the B.1.351 and B.1.1.7 variants.

This specimen's time point label, per the study, means: about 28 days (+/-7) after the second vaccine dose. AZD1222 recipients whose second dose came at about 4 weeks and those whose second dose came at about 12 weeks were combined into one group, since spike-specific TCR depth and breadth did not differ between the two schedules. The vaccinee samples were drawn from two UK trials, COV001 and COV002, one of which was a single-blind randomized controlled phase 2/3 trial testing AZD1222 (ChAdOx1 nCoV-19) in healthy adults. For TCRbeta chain sequencing, PBMC samples were collected from trial participants at day 0 and at day 28 after the second dose. The CDR3 regions of human TCRbeta chains were subjected to immunosequencing. Per the authors' processing: Repertoire TCRs were matched against a reference library of SARS-CoV-2-specific TCRs generated with the MIRA antigen-specificity platform. Breadth was defined as the fraction of unique TCRs that were SARS-CoV-2-associated. Depth was defined as the fraction of total T cells that were SARS-CoV-2-associated. Each spike-specific TCR was assigned to its reactive spike region and to a CD4 or CD8 class using the MIRA data. Log10-transformed breadth and depth values were compared by one-way ANOVA with Sidak's multiple comparisons tests. TCRdb's version of the immuneACCESS table is confined to in-frame rearrangements and falls short of the full clone set. An unresolved V gene accounts for under half of the shortfall where checked; the remainder is of unknown origin. V, J and clone size were drawn from that table, and D and trimming were deduced from the DNA. This sample gives about 94,000 clones in total; roughly 85% of them show up just once. The ten largest clones add up to about 4.5% of the sample.

As to this clone: Its antigen remains unidentified. Per-nucleotide qualities are absent, and no much larger clonotype sits a single base away.

CDR1 is given as PRHDT and CDR2 as FYEKMQ, both from the germline V gene (reference sequence). Measured from the cysteine to the phenylalanine, the CDR3 is 17 residues long. Only the CDR3 region is kept as DNA, spanning 51 bases read in frame from base 1. V is pared back by 2 bases and J by 0 bases, with 13 bases lying between the germline termini. The clonotype comes from an adult who received the AZD1222 COVID-19 vaccine. The chain is assembled from TRBV13 and TRBJ2-2, with the identity of the D gene unclear. The specimen comprised peripheral blood, sampled 28 days after the second AZD1222 dose. The DNA sequence follows: TGTGCCAGCAGCTTAAAATACAGATTCGCGAACACCGGGGAGCTGTTTTTT. Its protein reads: CASSLKYRFANTGELFF.